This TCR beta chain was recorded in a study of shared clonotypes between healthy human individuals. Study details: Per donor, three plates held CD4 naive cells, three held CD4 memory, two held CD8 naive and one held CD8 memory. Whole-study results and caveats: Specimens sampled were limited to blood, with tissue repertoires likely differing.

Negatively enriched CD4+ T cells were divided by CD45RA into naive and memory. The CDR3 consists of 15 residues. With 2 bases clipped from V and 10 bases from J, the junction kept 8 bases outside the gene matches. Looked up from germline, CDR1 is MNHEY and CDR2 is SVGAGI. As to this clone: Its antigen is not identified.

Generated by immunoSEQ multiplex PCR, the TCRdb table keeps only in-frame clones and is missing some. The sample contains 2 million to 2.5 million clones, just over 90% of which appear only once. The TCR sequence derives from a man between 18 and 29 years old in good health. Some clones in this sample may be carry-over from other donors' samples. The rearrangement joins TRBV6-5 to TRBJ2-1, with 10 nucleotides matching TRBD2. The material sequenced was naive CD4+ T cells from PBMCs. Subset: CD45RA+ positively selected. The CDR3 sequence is CASSYGLAGAWEQFF. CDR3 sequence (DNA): TGTGCCAGCAGTTACGGTCTAGCGGGAGCCTGGGAGCAGTTCTTC.